This is a list of T cell receptor beta chains from one sample in a study of T cell repertoires in cytomegalovirus infection. Their recognized antigens are unknown. One entry per CDR3 protein, called by TCRdb with MiXCR from the reads. The table lists 200,000 to 250,000 distinct CDR3 sequences, less than 50% of them singletons. The starting material was CD8+ T cells from cultured PBMCs, obtained from culture after CMV antigen stimulation. These receptor sequences come from a human donor in good health (CMV status not recorded). Some clones in this sample may be carry-over from other donors' samples. The CDR3 runs from the conserved cysteine through the conserved F or W. Each record gives: J gene, V gene, clone size, D gene, CDR3 protein, CDR3 DNA. The D gene is left open where the match is weak. Some rows have no size entry. The others give once, few or many, or a class for an expanded clone.

TRBJ2-7,TRBV27,-,-,CASSLTGNEQYF,TGTGCCAGCAGTTTAACCGGAAACGAGCAGTACTTC
TRBJ2-7,TRBV28,few,-,CASRQGLGGYEQYF,TGTGCCAGCAGGCAGGGACTTGGGGGTTACGAGCAGTACTTC
TRBJ2-1,TRBV2,few,TRBD2,CASSEGLAGDRFYNEQFF,TGTGCCAGCAGTGAGGGACTAGCGGGAGACAGGTTCTACAATGAGCAGTTCTTC
TRBJ2-7,TRBV7-8,-,TRBD2,CASSRPRTRISYEQYF,TGTGCCAGCAGCCGCCCAAGGACTAGGATCTCCTACGAGCAGTACTTC
TRBJ2-7,TRBV7-9,-,-,CASSLEGERPSRGEQYF,TGTGCCAGCAGCTTAGAAGGGGAAAGGCCTTCAAGGGGCGAGCAGTACTTC
TRBJ2-1,TRBV4-1,few,-,CASSQTVNEQFF,TGCGCCAGCAGCCAAACGGTCAATGAGCAGTTCTTC
TRBJ2-2,TRBV20-1,-,-,CSARDRRGTGELFF,TGCAGTGCTAGAGATAGAAGAGGCACCGGGGAGCTGTTTTTT
TRBJ2-7,TRBV27,few,-,CATGWGRSYEQYF,TGTGCCACCGGGTGGGGTCGGTCTTACGAGCAGTACTTC
TRBJ2-3,TRBV7-8,-,TRBD1,CASSLDGGAGGYF,TGTGCCAGCAGCTTAGATGGTGGGGCAGGGGGGTATTTT
TRBJ2-5,TRBV6-5,-,TRBD2,CASSYDFSGVQETQYF,TGTGCCAGCAGTTATGATTTTAGCGGGGTGCAGGAGACCCAGTACTTC
TRBJ1-2,TRBV9,-,-,CASSASGTLYGYTF,TGTGCCAGCAGCGCCTCCGGGACACTCTATGGCTACACCTTC
TRBJ2-7,TRBV20-1,-,TRBD1,CSASLTGDSYEQYF,TGCAGTGCTTCCCTTACAGGGGACTCCTACGAGCAGTACTTC
TRBJ2-3,TRBV7-8,many,-,CASELGPAGTQYF,TGTGCCAGCGAACTAGGACCCGCCGGAACGCAGTATTTT
TRBJ2-3,TRBV7-2,many,-,CASTETWGPGDTQYF,TGTGCCAGCACTGAGACGTGGGGGCCAGGGGATACGCAGTATTTT
TRBJ2-2,TRBV7-2,-,-,CASSLSSRTGELFF,TGTGCCAGCAGCTTAAGCAGCCGCACCGGGGAGCTGTTTTTT
TRBJ2-3,TRBV11-2,-,TRBD2,CASSSFGAGVADTQYF,TGTGCCAGCAGCTCTTTTGGGGCGGGAGTGGCAGATACGCAGTATTTT
TRBJ1-4,TRBV27,many,-,CASSLGSSPKKLFF,TGTGCCAGCAGTTTGGGGTCTAGTCCTAAAAAACTGTTTTTT
TRBJ1-1,TRBV7-4,-,-,CASSLDSTEAFF,TGTGCCAGCAGCTTGGACAGCACTGAAGCTTTCTTT
TRBJ2-2,TRBV6-6,few,-,CASSYLGKWNTGELFF,TGTGCCAGCAGTTACTTAGGGAAATGGAACACCGGGGAGCTGTTTTTT
TRBJ2-1,TRBV7-6,-,TRBD2,CASSLPAGGGNEQFF,TGTGCCAGCAGCTTACCAGCGGGGGGGGGGAATGAGCAGTTCTTC
TRBJ2-2,TRBV25-1,-,-,CASSESLQSTGELFF,TGTGCCAGCAGTGAATCCCTGCAGTCCACCGGGGAGCTGTTTTTT
TRBJ2-7,TRBV27,few,-,CASSSLLGSYEQYF,TGTGCCAGCAGTTCACTGCTTGGGTCCTACGAGCAGTACTTC
TRBJ2-7,TRBV6-2/TRBV6-3,-,-,CSRSYPPPEQYF,TGTTCCCGCAGTTACCCCCCCCCCGAGCAGTACTTC
TRBJ2-7,TRBV4-2,few,-,CASSQDYAGVSYEQYF,TGTGCCAGCAGCCAAGATTACGCAGGGGTCTCCTACGAGCAGTACTTC
TRBJ1-1,TRBV6-6,-,-,CASNSLPEAFF,TGTGCCAGCAATTCCCTCCCTGAAGCTTTCTTT
TRBJ1-4,TRBV29-1,-,TRBD1,CSTRTGASEKLFF,TGCAGCACCAGAACAGGGGCGTCAGAAAAACTGTTTTTT
TRBJ2-1,TRBV7-6,-,TRBD2,CASSTGLAGGQDYNEQFF,TGTGCCAGCAGCACAGGACTAGCGGGAGGGCAGGACTACAATGAGCAGTTCTTC
TRBJ2-1,TRBV6-5,once,TRBD1,CASSPGTGTYNEQFF,TGTGCCAGCAGTCCCGGGACAGGTACCTACAATGAGCAGTTCTTC
TRBJ1-2,TRBV2,few,-,CATKGSAYGYTF,TGTGCCACTAAAGGTAGTGCCTATGGCTACACCTTC
TRBJ2-3,TRBV27,-,-,CASSRQLNTDTQYF,TGTGCCAGCAGCCGGCAGTTGAACACAGATACGCAGTATTTT
TRBJ1-1,TRBV5-5,many,-,CASSLPGPLGTEAFF,TGTGCCAGCAGCTTGCCCGGGCCACTGGGAACTGAAGCTTTCTTT
TRBJ2-7,TRBV11-2,few,-,CASSPTIREQYF,TGTGCCAGCAGCCCCACCATTCGCGAGCAGTACTTC
TRBJ2-2,TRBV27,-,-,CASSMGYGELFF,TGTGCCAGCAGTATGGGGTACGGGGAGCTGTTTTTT
TRBJ1-5,TRBV12-3/TRBV12-4,few,-,CASSPSGGSQPQHF,TGTGCCAGCAGTCCCTCGGGGGGGAGTCAGCCCCAGCATTTT
TRBJ1-1,TRBV6-5,few,-,CASSPGGAGTEAFF,TGTGCCAGCAGTCCCGGGGGGGCAGGCACTGAAGCTTTCTTT
TRBJ2-5,TRBV11-1,few,-,CASSPRTGTHRETQYF,TGTGCCAGCAGCCCCCGAACAGGGACGCACCGAGAGACCCAGTACTTC
TRBJ2-1,TRBV7-3,many,-,CASSLTKLSYNEQFF,TGTGCCAGCAGCTTAACCAAATTGTCCTACAATGAGCAGTTCTTC
TRBJ2-7,TRBV6-5,-,TRBD2,CASKEREGPHEQYF,TGTGCCAGCAAAGAGCGGGAGGGACCCCACGAGCAGTACTTC
TRBJ1-1,TRBV7-6,few,-,CASSLARGREAFF,TGTGCCAGCAGCTTAGCAAGGGGCCGTGAAGCTTTCTTT
TRBJ2-4,TRBV27,few,-,CASSPLSGIRAKNIQYF,TGTGCCAGCAGTCCGCTTTCGGGAATTAGAGCCAAAAACATTCAGTACTTC
TRBJ2-2,TRBV7-9,-,-,CASSGEGRQNGELFF,TGTGCCAGCAGCGGAGAGGGGAGACAGAACGGGGAGCTGTTTTTT
TRBJ2-5,TRBV27,-,-,CASSPASAETQYF,TGTGCCAGCAGTCCCGCCAGCGCGGAGACCCAGTACTTC
TRBJ2-3,TRBV12-3/TRBV12-4,-,-,CASSPRTTEDTQYF,TGTGCCAGCAGTCCTCGGACGACGGAAGATACGCAGTATTTT
TRBJ2-7,TRBV7-8,many,-,CASSSHLQAPSYEQYF,TGTGCCAGCAGCTCCCACTTACAGGCTCCCTCCTACGAGCAGTACTTC
TRBJ1-1,TRBV7-3,-,TRBD1,CASSSTGPLTGENTEAFF,TGTGCCAGCAGCTCCACAGGCCCTTTGACAGGGGAGAACACTGAAGCTTTCTTT
TRBJ2-2,TRBV6-4,-,TRBD2,CASSESVTSGPGTGELFF,TGTGCCAGCAGTGAATCAGTGACTAGCGGGCCTGGCACCGGGGAGCTGTTTTTT
TRBJ1-2,TRBV19,few,-,CASSIRELAGYFYGYTF,TGTGCCAGTAGTATAAGGGAGCTCGCAGGGTATTTCTATGGCTACACCTTC
TRBJ1-5,TRBV2,-,-,CASSEAHRSTVGNQPQHF,TGTGCCAGCAGTGAAGCCCACAGGTCGACGGTAGGTAATCAGCCCCAGCATTTT
TRBJ1-1,TRBV27,-,TRBD1,CASSPRQGRGTEAFF,TGTGCCAGCAGTCCGCGACAGGGCCGGGGCACTGAAGCTTTCTTT
TRBJ2-7,TRBV11-2,-,-,CASSLGFTAAYEQYF,TGTGCCAGCAGCTTAGGTTTCACAGCTGCCTACGAGCAGTACTTC
TRBJ2-3,TRBV12-3/TRBV12-4,-,-,CASSFSSGTPRGTDTQYF,TGTGCCAGCAGTTTTAGCAGCGGCACGCCACGAGGCACAGATACGCAGTATTTT
TRBJ2-1,TRBV4-1,-,TRBD1,CASSRTRDSINEQFF,TGCGCCAGCAGCCGAACCCGGGACAGCATCAATGAGCAGTTCTTC
TRBJ2-1,TRBV12-3/TRBV12-4,-,-,CASSYPLAPANEQFF,TGTGCCAGCAGTTACCCTCTGGCCCCGGCGAATGAGCAGTTCTTC
TRBJ1-6,TRBV27,few,-,CASSLGNRRASPLHF,TGTGCCAGCAGTTTAGGAAACAGGAGGGCTTCACCCCTCCACTTT